This T cell receptor beta chain originates from a study of cytomegalovirus exposure and HLA in healthy donors. Study conclusions and caveats: Apart from CMV serostatus, no immune exposure information was available. Several top significant clusters appeared, in a later analysis, to be linked to common viral pathogens.

The PCR made use of 60 Vbeta and 13 Jbeta primers. Original processing notes: Around 10 million shared chains were among around 80 million unique TCR beta chains counted in a later analysis. Here immunoSEQ multiplex PCR was the method, and the copy in TCRdb shows in-frame clones only, minus some. V and J calls and clone size are copied from that table; D and trimming were computed from the DNA. The sample records around 90,000 clones, just under 80% being singletons. This clone was recorded once. Its antigen is currently unknown. The source material was PBMCs. The receptor's source is a woman in her forties in good health and CMV-seronegative.

The CDR3 here is CASSLAMVTGAEETQYF. DNA for the CDR3: TGTGCCAGCAGCTTAGCGATGGTCACGGGAGCTGAAGAGACCCAGTACTTC. This chain uses TRBV7-6 with TRBJ2-5, with D tentatively TRBD2 (6 bases). The CDR3 runs 17 residues. CDR1 SGHVS and CDR2 FNYEAQ come from the germline V gene. Trimming removed 0 bases at V and 3 bases at J, with 17 bases between.